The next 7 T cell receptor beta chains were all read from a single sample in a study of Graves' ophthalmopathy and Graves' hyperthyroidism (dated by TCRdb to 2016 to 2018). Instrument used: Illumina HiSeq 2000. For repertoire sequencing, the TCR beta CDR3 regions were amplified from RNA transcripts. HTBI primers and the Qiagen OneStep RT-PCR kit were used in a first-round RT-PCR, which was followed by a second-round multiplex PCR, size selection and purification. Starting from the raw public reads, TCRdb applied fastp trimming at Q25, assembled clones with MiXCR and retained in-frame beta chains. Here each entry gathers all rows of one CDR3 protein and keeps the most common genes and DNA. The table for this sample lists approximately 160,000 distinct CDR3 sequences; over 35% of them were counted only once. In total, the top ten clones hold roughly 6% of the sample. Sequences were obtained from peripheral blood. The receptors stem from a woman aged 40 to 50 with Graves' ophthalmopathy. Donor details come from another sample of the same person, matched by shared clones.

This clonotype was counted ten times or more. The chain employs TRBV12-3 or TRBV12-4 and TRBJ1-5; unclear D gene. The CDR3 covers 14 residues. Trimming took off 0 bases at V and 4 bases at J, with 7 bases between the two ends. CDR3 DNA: TGTGCCAGCAGTTTAGCGTTAGGTAATCAGCCCCAGCATTTT. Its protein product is CASSLALGNQPQHF.

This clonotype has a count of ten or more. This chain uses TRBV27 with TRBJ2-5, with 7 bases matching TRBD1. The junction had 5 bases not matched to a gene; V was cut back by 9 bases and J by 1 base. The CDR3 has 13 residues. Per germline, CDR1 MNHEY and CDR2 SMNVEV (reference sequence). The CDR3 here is CARSPGGQETQYF. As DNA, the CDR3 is TGTGCCAGGTCCCCAGGGGGCCAAGAGACCCAGTACTTC.

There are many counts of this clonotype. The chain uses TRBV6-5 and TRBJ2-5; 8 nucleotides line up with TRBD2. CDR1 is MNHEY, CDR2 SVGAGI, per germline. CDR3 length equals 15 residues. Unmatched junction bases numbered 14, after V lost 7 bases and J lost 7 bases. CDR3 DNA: TGTGCCAGCACCGAGACTAGCGTGGGTTACGGGACCCAGTACTTC. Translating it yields CASTETSVGYGTQYF.

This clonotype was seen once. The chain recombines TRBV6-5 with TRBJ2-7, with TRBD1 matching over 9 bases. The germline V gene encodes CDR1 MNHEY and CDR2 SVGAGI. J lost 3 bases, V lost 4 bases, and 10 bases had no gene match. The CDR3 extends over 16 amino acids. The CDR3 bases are TGTGCCAGCAGTTCGCTGACAGGGGGGTCTTACTACGAGCAGTACTTC. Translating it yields CASSSLTGGSYYEQYF.

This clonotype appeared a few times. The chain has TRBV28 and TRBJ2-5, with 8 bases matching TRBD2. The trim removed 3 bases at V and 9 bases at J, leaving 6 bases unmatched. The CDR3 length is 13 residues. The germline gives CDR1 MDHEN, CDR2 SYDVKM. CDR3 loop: CASSLMGRGAQYF. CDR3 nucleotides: TGTGCCAGCAGTTTGATGGGGCGGGGGGCCCAGTACTTC. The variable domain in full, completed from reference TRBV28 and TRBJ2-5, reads DVKVTQSSRYLVKRTGEKVFLECVQDMDHENMFWYRQDPGLGLRLIYFSYDVKMKEKGDIPEGYSVSREKKERFSLILESASTNQTSMYLCASSLMGRGAQYFGPGTRLLVL.

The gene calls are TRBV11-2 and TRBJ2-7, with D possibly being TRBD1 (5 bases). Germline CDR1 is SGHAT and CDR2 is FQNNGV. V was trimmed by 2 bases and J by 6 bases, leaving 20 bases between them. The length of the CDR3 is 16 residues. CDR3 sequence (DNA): TGTGCCAGCAGCTTATCTATTTGGAAGGGGCCTCGCGAGCAGTACTTC. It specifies CASSLSIWKGPREQYF.

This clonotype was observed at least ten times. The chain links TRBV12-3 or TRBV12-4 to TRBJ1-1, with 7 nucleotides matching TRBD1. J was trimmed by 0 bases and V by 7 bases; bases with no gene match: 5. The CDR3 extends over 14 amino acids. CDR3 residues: CASKLTGVNTEAFF. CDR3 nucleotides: TGTGCCAGCAAGCTAACAGGGGTGAACACTGAAGCTTTCTTT.